This TCR beta chain emerged from a study of Ad26.COV2.S vaccination and SARS-CoV-2 variants. TCRdb's table, derived via immunoSEQ multiplex PCR, lists solely in-frame clones and lacks some. The sample has about 400,000 clones, around 91% seen once. The study, taken as a whole, reports: An underestimation of total T cell responses may have resulted from the TCR breadth and depth analyses. Considerable breadth of spike-specific CD8+ and CD4+ T cell responses has reportedly been documented following vaccination.

This CDR3 spans 14 amino acids. Trimming at V came to 0 bases and at J to 5 bases, leaving 4 bases not matched to a gene. CDR1 and CDR2 from the germline V gene are ENHRY and SYGVKD. Treatment indicated: roughly 20 received Ad26.COV2.S at low or high dose, single or two shots; several received placebo; per-sample allocation not given. Sampling took place 63 days after the first vaccine or placebo injection. An 18-55-year-old adult in Boston served as donor. To note about this clone: Its antigen is unidentified.

Here the sequenced sample was peripheral blood, taken in a trial of Ad26.COV2.S vaccine versus placebo. The receptor's source is a person aged 18-60 years who received the Ad26.COV2.S COVID-19 vaccine or a placebo. This chain joins TRBV10-3 and TRBJ2-7; TRBD1 matches 7 bases. CDR3 protein: CAISESGTVNEQYF. The CDR3, as DNA: TGTGCCATCAGTGAGTCGGGGACAGTCAACGAGCAGTACTTC.